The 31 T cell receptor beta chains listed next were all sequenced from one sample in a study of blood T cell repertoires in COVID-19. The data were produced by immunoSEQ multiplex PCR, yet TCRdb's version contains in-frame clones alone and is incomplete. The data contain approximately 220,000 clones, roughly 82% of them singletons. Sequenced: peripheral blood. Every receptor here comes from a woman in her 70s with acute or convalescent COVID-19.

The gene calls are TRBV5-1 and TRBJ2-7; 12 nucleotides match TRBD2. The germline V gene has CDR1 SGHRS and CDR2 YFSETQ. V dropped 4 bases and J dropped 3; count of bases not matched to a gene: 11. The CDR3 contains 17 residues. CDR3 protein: CASSRLILAGGNYEQYF. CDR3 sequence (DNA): TGCGCCAGCAGCAGACTCATTCTAGCGGGGGGGAACTACGAGCAGTACTTC.

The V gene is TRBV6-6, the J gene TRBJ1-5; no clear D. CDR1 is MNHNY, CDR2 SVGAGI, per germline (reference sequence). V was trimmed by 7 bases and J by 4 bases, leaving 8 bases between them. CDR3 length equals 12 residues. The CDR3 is CASKGGNQPQHF. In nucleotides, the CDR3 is TGTGCCAGCAAAGGAGGGAATCAGCCCCAGCATTTT.

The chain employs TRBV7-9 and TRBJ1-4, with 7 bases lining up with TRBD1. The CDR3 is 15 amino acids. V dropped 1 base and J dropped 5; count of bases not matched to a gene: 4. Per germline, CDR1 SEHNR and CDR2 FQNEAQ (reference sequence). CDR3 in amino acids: CASSLEGTVNEKLFF. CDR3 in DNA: TGTGCCAGCAGCTTAGAGGGGACAGTCAATGAAAAACTGTTTTTT.

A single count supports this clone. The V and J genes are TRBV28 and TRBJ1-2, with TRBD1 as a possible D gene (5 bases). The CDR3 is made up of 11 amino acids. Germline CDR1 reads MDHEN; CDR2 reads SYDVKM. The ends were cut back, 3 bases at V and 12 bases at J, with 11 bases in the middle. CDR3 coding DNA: TGTGCCAGCAGTTTCTTGGGGGGGGACACCTTC. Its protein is CASSFLGGDTF.

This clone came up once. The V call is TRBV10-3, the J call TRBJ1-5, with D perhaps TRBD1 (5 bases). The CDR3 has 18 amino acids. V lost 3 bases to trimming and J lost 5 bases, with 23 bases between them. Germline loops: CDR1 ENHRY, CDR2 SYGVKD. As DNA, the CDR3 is TGTGCCATCAGTGAAAAGGGAGGGGCCGAAAGTCCCCATCAGCCCCAGCATTTT. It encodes CAISEKGGAESPHQPQHF.

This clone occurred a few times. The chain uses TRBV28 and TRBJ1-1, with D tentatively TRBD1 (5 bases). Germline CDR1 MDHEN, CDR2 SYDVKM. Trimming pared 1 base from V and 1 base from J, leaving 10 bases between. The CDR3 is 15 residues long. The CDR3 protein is CASSLFFRENTEAFF. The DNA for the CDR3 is TGTGCCAGCAGTTTATTTTTCAGGGAGAACACTGAAGCTTTCTTT.

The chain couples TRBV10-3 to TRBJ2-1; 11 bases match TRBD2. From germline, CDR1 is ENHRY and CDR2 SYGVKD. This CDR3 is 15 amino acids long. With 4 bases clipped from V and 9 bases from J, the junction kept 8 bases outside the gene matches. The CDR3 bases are TGTGCCATCAGTGGGTTAGCGGGGGGGCCTGGTGAGCAGTTCTTC. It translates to CAISGLAGGPGEQFF.

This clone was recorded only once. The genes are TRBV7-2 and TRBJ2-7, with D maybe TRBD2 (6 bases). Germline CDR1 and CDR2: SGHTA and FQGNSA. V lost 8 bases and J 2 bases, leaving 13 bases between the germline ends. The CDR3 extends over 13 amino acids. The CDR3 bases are TGTGCCAGCCGAGCGGGCGCCACCTACGAGCAGTACTTC. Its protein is CASRAGATYEQYF.

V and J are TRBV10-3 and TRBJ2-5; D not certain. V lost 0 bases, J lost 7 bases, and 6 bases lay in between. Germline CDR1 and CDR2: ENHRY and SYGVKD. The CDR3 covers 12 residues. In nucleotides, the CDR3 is TGTGCCATCAGTGAGTCGGGCGCGACCCAGTACTTC. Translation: CAISESGATQYF.

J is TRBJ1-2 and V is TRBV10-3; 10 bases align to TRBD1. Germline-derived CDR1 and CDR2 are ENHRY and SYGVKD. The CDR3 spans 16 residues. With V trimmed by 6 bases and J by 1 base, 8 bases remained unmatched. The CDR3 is CAIRPGQGYINYGYTF. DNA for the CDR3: TGTGCCATCAGGCCGGGACAGGGGTATATTAACTATGGCTACACCTTC.

The CDR3 DNA is TGTGCCAGCAGCAGGGGTATGAGTGATTCCTACAATGAGCAGTTCTTC. Its protein product is CASSRGMSDSYNEQFF. The chain is built from TRBV7-9 and TRBJ2-1; the D gene is possibly TRBD1 (5 bases). Germline CDR1 reads SEHNR; CDR2 reads FQNEAQ (reference sequence). V lost 5 bases to trimming and J lost 1 base, with 15 bases between them. This CDR3 comprises 16 residues.

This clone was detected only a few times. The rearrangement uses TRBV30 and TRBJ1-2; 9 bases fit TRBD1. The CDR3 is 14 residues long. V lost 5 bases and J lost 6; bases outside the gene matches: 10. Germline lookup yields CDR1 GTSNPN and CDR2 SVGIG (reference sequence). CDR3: CAWERDRASHGYTF. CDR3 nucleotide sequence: TGTGCCTGGGAACGGGACAGGGCATCTCATGGCTACACCTTC.

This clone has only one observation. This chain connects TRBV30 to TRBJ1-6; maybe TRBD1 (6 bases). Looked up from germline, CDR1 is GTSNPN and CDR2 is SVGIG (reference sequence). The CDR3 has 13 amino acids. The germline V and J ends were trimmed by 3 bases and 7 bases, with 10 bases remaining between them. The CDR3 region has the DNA TGTGCCTGGAGGTCGCAGGGGAATTCACCCCTCCACTTT. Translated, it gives CAWRSQGNSPLHF.

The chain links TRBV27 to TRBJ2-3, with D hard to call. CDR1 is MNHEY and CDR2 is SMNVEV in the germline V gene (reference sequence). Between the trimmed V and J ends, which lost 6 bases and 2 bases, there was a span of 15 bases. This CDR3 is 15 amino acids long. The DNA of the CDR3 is TGTGCCAGCAGACGCGTTGTCCCCTCCACAGATACGCAGTATTTT. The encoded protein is CASRRVVPSTDTQYF.

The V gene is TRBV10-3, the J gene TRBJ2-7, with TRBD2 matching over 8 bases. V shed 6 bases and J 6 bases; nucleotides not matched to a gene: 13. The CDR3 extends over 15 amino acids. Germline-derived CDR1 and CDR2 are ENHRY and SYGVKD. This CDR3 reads CAIRTGGGIRGEQYF. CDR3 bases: TGTGCCATCAGGACGGGCGGGGGGATCAGAGGCGAGCAGTACTTC.

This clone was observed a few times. CDR3 region: CASKQGVGTEAFF. The CDR3 DNA reads TGTGCCAGCAAGCAGGGGGTGGGGACTGAAGCTTTCTTT. The chain recombines TRBV25-1 with TRBJ1-1, with TRBD1 matching over 7 bases. Per the germline V gene, CDR1 is MGHDK and CDR2 is SYGVNS. The CDR3 has 13 amino acids. Unmatched junction bases numbered 7, after V lost 7 bases and J lost 5 bases. The full variable domain, in which reference TRBV25-1 and TRBJ1-1 provide the parts outside the CDR3, is EADIYQTPRYLVIGTGKKITLECSQTMGHDKMYWYQQDPGMELHLIHYSYGVNSTEKGDLSSESTVSRIRTEHFPLTLESARPSHTSQYLCASKQGVGTEAFFGQGTRLTVV.

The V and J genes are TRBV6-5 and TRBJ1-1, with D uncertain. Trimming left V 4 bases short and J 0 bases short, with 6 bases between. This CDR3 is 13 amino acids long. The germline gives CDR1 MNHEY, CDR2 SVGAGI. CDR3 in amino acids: CASSSEVNTEAFF. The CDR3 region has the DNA TGTGCCAGCAGTTCAGAAGTGAACACTGAAGCTTTCTTT.

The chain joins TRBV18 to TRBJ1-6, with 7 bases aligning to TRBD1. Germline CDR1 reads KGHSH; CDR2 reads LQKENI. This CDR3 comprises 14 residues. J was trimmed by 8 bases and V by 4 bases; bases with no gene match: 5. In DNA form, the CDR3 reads TGTGCCAGCTCACAGGGACAGAAGGATTCACCCCTCCACTTT. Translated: CASSQGQKDSPLHF.

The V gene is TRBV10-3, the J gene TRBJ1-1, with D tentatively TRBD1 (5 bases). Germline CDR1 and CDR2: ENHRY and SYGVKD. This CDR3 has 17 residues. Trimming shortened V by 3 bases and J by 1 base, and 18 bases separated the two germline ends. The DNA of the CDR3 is TGTGCCATCAGTGACCGCAGGGCGGCGGGGACGAACACTGAAGCTTTCTTT. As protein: CAISDRRAAGTNTEAFF.

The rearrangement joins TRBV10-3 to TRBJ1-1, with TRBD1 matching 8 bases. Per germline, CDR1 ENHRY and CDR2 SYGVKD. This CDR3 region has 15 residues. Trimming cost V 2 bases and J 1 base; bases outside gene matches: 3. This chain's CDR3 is CAISEGQGRNTEAFF. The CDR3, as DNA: TGTGCCATCAGTGAGGGACAGGGTCGGAACACTGAAGCTTTCTTT.

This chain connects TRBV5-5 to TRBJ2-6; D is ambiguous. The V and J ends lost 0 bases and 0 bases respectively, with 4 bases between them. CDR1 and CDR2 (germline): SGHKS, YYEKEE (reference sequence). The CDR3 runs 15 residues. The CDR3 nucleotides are TGTGCCAGCAGCTTGGTGAGCTCTGGGGCCAACGTCCTGACTTTC. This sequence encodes CASSLVSSGANVLTF.

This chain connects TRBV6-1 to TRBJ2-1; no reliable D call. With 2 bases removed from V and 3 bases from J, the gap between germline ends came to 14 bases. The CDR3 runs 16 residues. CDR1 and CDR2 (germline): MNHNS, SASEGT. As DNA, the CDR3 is TGTGCCAGCAGTGAATACTTTGCAGCGAACTACAATGAGCAGTTCTTC. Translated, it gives CASSEYFAANYNEQFF.

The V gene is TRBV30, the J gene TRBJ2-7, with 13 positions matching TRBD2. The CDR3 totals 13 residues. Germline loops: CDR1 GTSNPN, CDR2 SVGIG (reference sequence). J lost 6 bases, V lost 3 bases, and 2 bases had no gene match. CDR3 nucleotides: TGTGCCTGGAGGGGACTAGCGGGGACCGAGCAGTACTTC. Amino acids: CAWRGLAGTEQYF.

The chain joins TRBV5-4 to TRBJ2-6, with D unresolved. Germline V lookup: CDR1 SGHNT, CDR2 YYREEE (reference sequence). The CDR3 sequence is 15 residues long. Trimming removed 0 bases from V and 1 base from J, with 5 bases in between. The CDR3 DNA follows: TGTGCCAGCAGCTTGGGTTATTCTGGGGCCAACGTCCTGACTTTC. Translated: CASSLGYSGANVLTF. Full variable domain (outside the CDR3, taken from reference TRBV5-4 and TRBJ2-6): ETGVTQSPTHLIKTRGQQVTLRCSSQSGHNTVSWYQQALGQGPQFIFQYYREEENGRGNFPPRFSGLQFPNYSSELNVNALELDDSALYLCASSLGYSGANVLTFGAGSRLTVL.

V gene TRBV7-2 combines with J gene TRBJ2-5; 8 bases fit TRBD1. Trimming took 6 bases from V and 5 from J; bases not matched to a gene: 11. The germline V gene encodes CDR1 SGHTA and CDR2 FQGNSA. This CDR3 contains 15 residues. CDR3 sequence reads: CASRSRGLREETQYF. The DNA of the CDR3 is TGTGCCAGCAGGAGCAGGGGGCTAAGGGAGGAGACCCAGTACTTC.

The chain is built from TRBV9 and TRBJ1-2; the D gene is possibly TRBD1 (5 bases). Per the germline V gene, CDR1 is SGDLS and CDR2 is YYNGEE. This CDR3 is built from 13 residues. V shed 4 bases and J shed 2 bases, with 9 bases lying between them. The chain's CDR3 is CASSPTENYGYTF. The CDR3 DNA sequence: TGTGCCAGCAGCCCGACAGAAAACTATGGCTACACCTTC.

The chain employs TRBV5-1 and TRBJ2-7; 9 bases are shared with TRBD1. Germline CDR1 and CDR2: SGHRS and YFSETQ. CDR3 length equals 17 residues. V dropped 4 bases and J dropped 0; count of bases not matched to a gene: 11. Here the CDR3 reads CASSPRTGVYRSYEQYF. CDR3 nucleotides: TGCGCCAGCAGCCCTCGGACAGGGGTCTATCGCTCCTACGAGCAGTACTTC.

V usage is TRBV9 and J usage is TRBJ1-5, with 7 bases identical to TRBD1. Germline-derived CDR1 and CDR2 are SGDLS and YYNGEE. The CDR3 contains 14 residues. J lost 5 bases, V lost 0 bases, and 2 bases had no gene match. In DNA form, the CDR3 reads TGTGCCAGCAGCGTAGGACAGGGCGATCAGCCCCAGCATTTT. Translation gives CASSVGQGDQPQHF.

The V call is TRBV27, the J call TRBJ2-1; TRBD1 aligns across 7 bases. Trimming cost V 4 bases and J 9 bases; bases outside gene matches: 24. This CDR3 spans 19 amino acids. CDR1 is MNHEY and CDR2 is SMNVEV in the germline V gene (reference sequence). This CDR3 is CASSSVEGYRGAPFGEQFF. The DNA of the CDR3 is TGTGCCAGCAGTTCCGTAGAAGGATACAGGGGTGCCCCGTTTGGTGAGCAGTTCTTC.

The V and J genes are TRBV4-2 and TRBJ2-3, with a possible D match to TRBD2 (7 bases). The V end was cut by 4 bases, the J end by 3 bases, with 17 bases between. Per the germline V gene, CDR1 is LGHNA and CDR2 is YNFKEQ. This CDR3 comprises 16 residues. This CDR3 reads CASSPIRGALTDTQYF. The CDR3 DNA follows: TGTGCCAGCAGCCCTATCCGGGGGGCATTAACAGATACGCAGTATTTT.

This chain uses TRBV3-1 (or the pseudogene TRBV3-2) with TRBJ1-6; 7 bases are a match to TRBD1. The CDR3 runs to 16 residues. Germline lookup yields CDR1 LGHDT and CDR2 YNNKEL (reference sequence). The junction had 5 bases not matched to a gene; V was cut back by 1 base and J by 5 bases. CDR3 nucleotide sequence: TGTGCCAGCAGCCAAGGGACAGGATGGAATAATTCACCCCTCCACTTT. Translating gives CASSQGTGWNNSPLHF.